The 5 T cell receptor beta chains listed next were all sequenced from one sample in a study of cytomegalovirus exposure and HLA in healthy donors. The primer mix had 60 Vbeta and 13 Jbeta primers. Here immunoSEQ multiplex PCR was the method, and the copy in TCRdb shows in-frame clones only, minus some. The sample table sets out tens of thousands of clones. Sequences were obtained from PBMCs. The receptors here all came from a man in his fifties or sixties in good health and CMV-seropositive.

Turning to this clone: One end of the junction does not line up with germline, which may come from a read error. This sequence joins TRBV12-5 and TRBJ1-2; D is possibly TRBD1 (6 bases). CDR1 LGHNT and CDR2 FRNRAP come from the germline V gene. The CDR3 consists of 14 residues. The DNA of the CDR3 is TGTGCTAGTGGACAGGACAGCGCACTCCAGGCCCCAAACTTC. Translated, it gives CASGQDSALQAPNF.

The chain has TRBV9 and TRBJ2-7; the D gene is possibly TRBD2 (6 bases). Trimming shortened V by 0 bases and J by 2 bases, and 15 bases separated the two germline ends. CDR3 length: 16 amino acids. Germline V lookup: CDR1 SGDLS, CDR2 YYNGEE. The CDR3 sequence: CASSVEALAGPYEQYF. CDR3 DNA sequence: TGTGCCAGCAGCGTAGAGGCCCTGGCGGGACCCTACGAGCAGTACTTC.

A word on this clone: The sample contains more than one DNA sequence encoding this CDR3. The chain carries TRBV20-1 and TRBJ2-1, with D unclear. V shed 5 bases and J shed 8 bases, with 7 bases lying between them. Germline V CDR1 and CDR2: DFQATT, SNEGSKA (reference sequence). The CDR3 spans 10 residues. The CDR3 DNA reads TGCAGTGCTCGTGAGGATGAGCAGTTCTTC. Amino acids: CSAREDEQFF.

V and J are TRBV5-1 and TRBJ2-3; D possibly corresponds to TRBD1 (6 bases). The CDR3 contains 12 residues. Looked up from germline, CDR1 is SGHRS and CDR2 is YFSETQ. Trimming left V 4 bases short and J 9 bases short, with 12 bases between. CDR3 coding DNA: TGCGCCAGCAGCCAACCACAGGGAACGCAGTATTTT. Protein product: CASSQPQGTQYF.

The chain links TRBV6-1 to TRBJ2-7; D is possibly TRBD1 (6 bases). From germline, CDR1 is MNHNS and CDR2 SASEGT. Trimming removed 0 bases at V and 7 bases at J, with 13 bases between. This CDR3 has 14 residues. The CDR3 sequence: CASSEATEGGEQYF. CDR3 nucleotide sequence: TGTGCCAGCAGTGAAGCAACCGAAGGGGGAGAGCAGTACTTC.